This TCR beta chain originates from a study of T cells expressing NK-cell markers. About the research overall: Sorted CD3+CD56-NKG2C+, CD3+CD56+NKG2C+ and CD3+CD56+NKG2C- T cells supplied the TCR beta repertoires. One of eight sequenced donors was HCMV-seronegative; the other seven were seropositive.

Germline CDR1 is MNHEY and CDR2 is SVGEGT. CDR3 length equals 15 residues. General observations from the study: NKG2C+ dominant clonotype frequencies in 5 or 6 donors were 1.0-7.0% of CD8+ T cells.

Regarding this clonotype: Its specificity is unknown.

The authors made TCR beta cDNA libraries by 5'RACE template switching. This switching added a universal primer site and UMIs. Following a re-call of the 5' RACE reads, TCRdb has one entry per CDR3 protein and lacks DNA. Its clone listing holds 250,000 to 300,000 distinct CDR3 sequences. The sequenced material came from blood T cells: a sorted CD56 or NKG2C T cell subset, CD4+ or CD8+ T cells, or bulk PBMC T cells (not recorded which). This TCR was sampled from a woman aged 18-69 years in good health. The J gene is TRBJ2-1, the V gene TRBV6-2 or TRBV6-3; TCRdb's D call of TRBD2 is untestable without DNA. CDR3 amino acids: CASRPLAGGYNVQFF.